This T cell receptor (beta chain) was retrieved from a study of cytomegalovirus exposure and HLA in healthy donors. Study-wide background: Out of approximately 400 genotyped donors, roughly 83% belonged to the Caucasian-associated ancestry cluster. Study-wide findings and caveats: TCR beta chain V- and J-gene trimming was linked, in a later analysis, to a missense variant in DCLRE1C. Later analysis showed TCR association rates varying by HLA locus, highest for DRB1 and lowest for HLA-C.

The PCR made use of 60 Vbeta and 13 Jbeta primers. In the original processing: Unique TCR beta chains totaled roughly 81 million in a later count, with some 10 million of them shared. Clones were sequenced by immunoSEQ multiplex PCR, and TCRdb holds only the in-frame ones, with some missing. V, J and clone size reflect that table, while D and trimming were determined from the DNA. The sample yields about 160,000 clones, roughly four fifths seen once. Germline assignment: CDR1 SGHDT and CDR2 YYEEEE. The CDR3 is made up of 15 amino acids. V gave up 4 bases and J gave up 4 bases, with 15 bases separating them. A word on this clone: The antigen remains unidentified.

The chain combines TRBV5-6 with TRBJ1-3, with D maybe TRBD1 (5 bases). The source is a young woman in good health and CMV-seronegative. The sequenced sample consisted of PBMCs. The CDR3 DNA reads as TGTGCCAGCAGCCCGGGTCAGGGTTCCGGAAACACCATATATTTT. It is translated as CASSPGQGSGNTIYF. Variable domain in full (rest from reference TRBV5-6 and TRBJ1-3): DAGVTQSPTHLIKTRGQQVTLRCSPKSGHDTVSWYQQALGQGPQFIFQYYEEEERQRGNFPDRFSGHQFPNYSSELNVNALLLGDSALYLCASSPGQGSGNTIYFGEGSWLTVV.